This entry concerns a single T cell receptor beta chain. The data belong to a study of patients and donors after allogeneic stem cell transplantation. In TCRdb, the RT-PCR reads were re-called with MiXCR into one record per CDR3 protein. In the table there are fewer than 180,000 distinct CDR3 sequences, about a third of which are singletons. V lost 3 bases and J lost 1, with 9 bases in between. The CDR3 is made up of 14 amino acids. Germline V gives CDR1 WSHSY, CDR2 SAAADI. The V gene is TRBV10-2, the J gene TRBJ1-1, with D uncertain. Specimen: blood, either unsorted or a sorted T cell fraction (not recorded which). This TCR derives from a human donor who was either an allogeneic HSCT recipient or a stem cell or donor lymphocyte infusion donor (not recorded which). It is not recorded whose cells these are; they may come from a transplant donor. DNA of the CDR3: TGCGCCAGCAGTGATCCGGGAGCGAACACTGAAGCTTTCTTT. Protein: CASSDPGANTEAFF.